Shown below are 32 T cell receptor beta chains from a single sample sequenced in a study of blood T cells in healthy people across ages. With a J-beta primer mix and a sample-barcoded 5' primer, a second PCR ran about 7 to 12 cycles. TCRdb ran MiXCR on the 5' RACE reads and lists one entry per CDR3 protein. The sample has hundreds of thousands of distinct CDR3 sequences, roughly 25% seen once. The data also belong to a second study, concerning T cells of mothers and their children.

Source material: blood. Source of these receptors: a boy under 18 in good health.

This clonotype was recorded a few times. J is TRBJ2-4 and V is TRBV4-3, with a possible D match to TRBD1 (5 bases). The CDR3 runs to 16 residues. The V and J ends lost 0 bases and 8 bases respectively, with 17 bases between them. Germline V lookup: CDR1 LGHNA, CDR2 YSLEER. CDR3 sequence: CASSQDIGAGGYIQYF. CDR3 coding DNA: TGCGCCAGCAGCCAAGATATTGGGGCCGGTGGATACATTCAGTACTTC.

The chain couples TRBV29-1 to TRBJ1-2; 7 bases map to TRBD1. This CDR3 is built from 14 residues. Germline V gives CDR1 SQVTM, CDR2 ANQGSEA. J lost 2 bases, V lost 6 bases, and 9 bases had no gene match. CDR3 nucleotides: TGCAGCGTGCAAAGGACAGGCGAAAACTATGGCTACACCTTC. Residues: CSVQRTGENYGYTF. The whole variable domain, filled in from reference TRBV29-1 and TRBJ1-2, reads SAVISQKPSRDICQRGTSLTIQCQVDSQVTMMFWYRQQPGQSLTLIATANQGSEATYESGFVIDKFPISRPNLTFSTLTVSNMSPEDSSIYLCSVQRTGENYGYTFGSGTRLTVV.

This clonotype was picked up a small number of times. This sequence joins TRBV7-2 and TRBJ1-2; 12 nucleotides agree with TRBD1. V dropped 5 bases and J dropped 7; count of bases not matched to a gene: 11. The CDR3 contains 16 residues. Germline V gives CDR1 SGHTA, CDR2 FQGNSA. CDR3 DNA: TGTGCCAGCAGCCCCCTCATGGGACAGGGGGCGGGTGGCTACACCTTC. It is translated as CASSPLMGQGAGGYTF.

The chain is built from TRBV28 and TRBJ1-2, with 8 bases that match TRBD1. J was trimmed by 3 bases and V by 3 bases; bases with no gene match: 6. Germline-derived CDR1 and CDR2 are MDHEN and SYDVKM. The CDR3 loop spans 15 amino acids. CDR3 sequence: CASSFRTGFDYGYTF. In DNA form, the CDR3 reads TGTGCCAGCAGTTTTCGGACAGGGTTCGACTATGGCTACACCTTC.

The V and J genes are TRBV19 and TRBJ2-5; D not resolved. From germline, CDR1 is LNHDA and CDR2 SQIVND (reference sequence). The CDR3 has 11 residues. V was pared by 1 base and J by 4 bases, with 1 base between. CDR3 protein: CASSIAETQYF. DNA for the CDR3: TGTGCCAGTAGTATAGCAGAGACCCAGTACTTC.

This clonotype was found many times. This chain connects TRBV27 to TRBJ2-7; D assignment may be TRBD1 or TRBD2 (6 bases each). This CDR3 contains 13 residues. Germline V gene lookup returns CDR1 MNHEY and CDR2 SMNVEV (reference sequence). Trimming pared 3 bases from V and 4 bases from J, leaving 10 bases between. CDR3 amino acids: CASSFTGRYEQYF. The CDR3 DNA follows: TGTGCCAGCAGTTTCACAGGGAGGTACGAGCAGTACTTC.

The J gene is TRBJ2-1, the V gene TRBV6-2 or TRBV6-3; the D gene is possibly TRBD2 (6 bases). The assigned J gene may be wrong: the sequence end matches TRBJ2-7 better. The CDR3 is made up of 14 amino acids. The germline V gene encodes CDR1 MNHEY and CDR2 SVGEGT. The CDR3 sequence: CASRRGAYKTEQYF. The CDR3 DNA reads as TGTGCCAGCAGGCGGGGAGCGTACAAGACCGAGCAGTACTTC.

The genes are TRBV5-1 and TRBJ1-2; 10 bases match TRBD1. Unmatched junction bases numbered 9, after V lost 4 bases and J lost 6 bases. The CDR3 sequence is 15 residues long. The germline V gene encodes CDR1 SGHRS and CDR2 YFSETQ. The CDR3 loop is CASSPVSTGGDGYTF. The CDR3 nucleotides are TGCGCCAGCAGCCCGGTTTCGACAGGGGGCGATGGCTACACCTTC.

The CDR3 region is CASSQTKPGYEQYF. DNA of the CDR3: TGTGCCAGCAGCCAAACTAAACCGGGGTACGAGCAGTACTTC. The rearrangement joins TRBV12-3 or TRBV12-4 to TRBJ2-7, with D perhaps TRBD2 (5 bases). Between the trimmed V and J ends, which lost 6 bases and 4 bases, there was a span of 16 bases. This CDR3 is 14 amino acids long.

The V call is TRBV20-1, the J call TRBJ2-1; no clear D. Trimming took off 0 bases at V and 11 bases at J, with 8 bases between the two ends. Germline V CDR1 and CDR2: DFQATT, SNEGSKA (reference sequence). This CDR3 region has 11 residues. The chain's CDR3 is CSAREAGKQFF. CDR3 DNA: TGCAGTGCTAGAGAGGCTGGGAAGCAGTTCTTC.

The table lists this clonotype with a few counts. CDR3: CASSPGLDIYEQYF. The CDR3 DNA is TGTGCCAGCAGTCCGGGACTAGATATTTACGAGCAGTACTTC. The chain couples TRBV27 to TRBJ2-5; TRBD2 matches at 8 bases. Judging by the DNA end, TRBJ2-7 fits better; the J call may be wrong. Germline V lookup: CDR1 MNHEY, CDR2 SMNVEV (reference sequence). The CDR3 length is 14 residues.

The J gene is TRBJ1-5, the V gene TRBV7-2, with D possibly TRBD1 on 5 matching bases. Trimming cost V 5 bases and J 3 bases, with 11 bases left between them. CDR1 SGHTA and CDR2 FQGNSA come from the germline V gene. CDR3 length: 14 amino acids. As DNA, the CDR3 is TGTGCCAGCAGCATTGGGACGGTCAATCAGCCCCAGCATTTT. This codes for CASSIGTVNQPQHF.

The chain is built from TRBV6-5 and TRBJ2-1, with TRBD2 matching 9 bases. J gave up 10 bases and V 3 bases, and 7 bases lay outside the gene matches. The CDR3 contains 14 residues. Germline V gives CDR1 MNHEY, CDR2 SVGAGI. In DNA, the CDR3 is TGTGCCAGCAGTTATTATCGGACTAGCGACGAGCAGTTCTTC. Its translation is CASSYYRTSDEQFF.

The V call is TRBV7-3, the J call TRBJ2-1, with unresolved D. Germline V lookup: CDR1 SGHTA, CDR2 FQGTGA. The CDR3 extends over 13 amino acids. V lost 5 bases to trimming and J lost 5 bases, with 10 bases between them. The CDR3 DNA follows: TGTGCCAGCAGCACCTACTGGAACAATGAGCAGTTCTTC. Its protein is CASSTYWNNEQFF.

The table lists this clonotype with a few counts. The gene calls are TRBV7-3 and TRBJ2-1; maybe TRBD2 (5 bases). The CDR3 covers 12 residues. V dropped 8 bases and J dropped 4 bases, with 9 bases sitting between them. Germline V gene data show CDR1 as SGHTA and CDR2 as FQGTGA. The CDR3: CASDERYNEQFF. The CDR3 DNA follows: TGTGCCAGCGACGAGCGGTACAATGAGCAGTTCTTC.

The chain employs TRBV12-3 or TRBV12-4 and TRBJ1-1; D gene unclear. CDR3 size: 13 residues. V lost 6 bases and J 3 bases, leaving 11 bases between the germline ends. CDR3 DNA: TGTGCCAGCAGCCCCCGACGGGACACTGAAGCTTTCTTT. Translation: CASSPRRDTEAFF.

The chain couples TRBV5-6 to TRBJ2-5; a weak D match, TRBD2 (6 bases). Matching the DNA end better, TRBJ2-7 makes the J call doubtful. The CDR3 length is 14 residues. The V gene's germline CDR1 is SGHDT and CDR2 YYEEEE. The CDR3 sequence is CASAPIAVSGEQYF. CDR3 nucleotides: TGTGCCAGCGCTCCCATAGCGGTATCGGGCGAGCAGTACTTC.

The table lists this clonotype with a few counts. The chain has TRBV11-2 and TRBJ2-5, with no clear D. The J call is uncertain, as TRBJ2-7 better fits the DNA end. Germline V lookup: CDR1 SGHAT, CDR2 FQNNGV. This CDR3 is 17 amino acids long. As DNA, the CDR3 is TGTGCCAGCAGCTTCCATTCTCTACGATCCTCAACCTACGAGCAGTACTTC. Residues: CASSFHSLRSSTYEQYF.

This chain uses TRBV19 with TRBJ2-5, with TRBD2 matching over 10 bases. The DNA matches TRBJ2-1 better at its end, which makes the J call doubtful. Germline-derived CDR1 and CDR2 are LNHDA and SQIVND (reference sequence). This CDR3 region has 16 residues. The CDR3: CASSTNSGGAGSEQFF. The DNA for the CDR3 is TGTGCCAGTAGTACCAACAGCGGGGGGGCCGGGAGTGAGCAGTTCTTC.

The V call is TRBV20-1, the J call TRBJ2-7; 8 nucleotides align to TRBD1. Germline lookup yields CDR1 DFQATT and CDR2 SNEGSKA (reference sequence). This CDR3 region has 15 residues. V lost 0 bases, J lost 2 bases, and 6 bases stayed unmatched. CDR3 residues: CSARDQGQATYEQYF. The CDR3 coding sequence is TGCAGTGCTAGAGATCAGGGACAGGCTACCTACGAGCAGTACTTC.

V usage is TRBV5-1 and J usage is TRBJ2-1; 10 nucleotides agree with TRBD2. The CDR3 is made up of 17 amino acids. In germline, CDR1 is SGHRS, CDR2 YFSETQ. The V and J ends lost 3 bases and 6 bases, in that order; junction bases with no gene match: 12. The DNA for the CDR3 is TGCGCCAGCAGCTCCCTTCGCGTAGCGGGAGGCGGCAATGAGCAGTTCTTC. It codes for CASSSLRVAGGGNEQFF.

The chain uses TRBV19 and TRBJ2-5, with 8 bases lining up with TRBD2. The CDR3 is 16 amino acids. Per germline, CDR1 LNHDA and CDR2 SQIVND (reference sequence). J lost 11 bases, V lost 5 bases, and 19 bases had no gene match. The CDR3 protein is CASSSQGLAPPWEQYF. CDR3 DNA: TGTGCCAGTAGTTCCCAAGGACTAGCACCGCCGTGGGAGCAGTACTTC.

V is TRBV28 and J is TRBJ2-1, with D possibly TRBD2 on 6 matching bases. V was cut by 4 bases and J by 0 bases, with 13 bases left in between. Germline values: CDR1 MDHEN, CDR2 SYDVKM. The CDR3 loop spans 16 amino acids. The CDR3: CASSSGVGSSYNEQFF. CDR3 coding DNA: TGTGCCAGCAGTTCCGGGGTCGGGAGCTCCTACAATGAGCAGTTCTTC.

In its sample, this clonotype was seen a few times. The chain recombines TRBV7-9 with TRBJ2-3, with TRBD2 matching over 10 bases. The length of the CDR3 is 16 residues. With V trimmed by 5 bases and J by 0 bases, 5 bases remained unmatched. Germline loops: CDR1 SEHNR, CDR2 FQNEAQ (reference sequence). The CDR3 is CASSVGLAASTDTQYF. The CDR3 DNA is TGTGCCAGCAGCGTCGGACTAGCGGCGAGCACAGATACGCAGTATTTT.

This clonotype appeared a few times. The chain couples TRBV27 to TRBJ1-4; D is perhaps TRBD1 (6 bases). Germline loops: CDR1 MNHEY, CDR2 SMNVEV (reference sequence). This CDR3 contains 14 residues. Trimming shortened V by 2 bases and J by 8 bases, and 12 bases separated the two germline ends. For the CDR3, the DNA is TGTGCCAGCAGTTTAGGGGGCCCGGGGGAAAAACTGTTTTTT. Translated: CASSLGGPGEKLFF.

This clonotype has a handful of counts. The genes are TRBV6-2 or TRBV6-3 and TRBJ2-7; D not resolved. V was clipped by 8 bases and J by 4 bases, with 18 bases between them. Germline loops: CDR1 MNHEY, CDR2 SVGEGT. The CDR3 length is 14 residues. The CDR3 nucleotides read TGTGCCAGCTCAACTGGGGTCCGCCTATACGAGCAGTACTTC. Its translation is CASSTGVRLYEQYF.

V is TRBV5-1 and J is TRBJ2-7, with D possibly TRBD1 on 5 matching bases. The CDR3 contains 15 residues. Per the germline V gene, CDR1 is SGHRS and CDR2 is YFSETQ. V dropped 0 bases and J dropped 2 bases, with 12 bases sitting between them. The CDR3 here is CASSLVAGKTYEQYF. Here the CDR3 DNA reads TGCGCCAGCAGCTTGGTGGCAGGGAAGACCTACGAGCAGTACTTC.

The chain carries TRBV7-8 and TRBJ2-7, with 9 bases identical to TRBD1. V shed 5 bases and J 3 bases; nucleotides not matched to a gene: 8. In germline, CDR1 is SGHVS, CDR2 FQNEAQ. This CDR3 comprises 15 residues. In nucleotides, the CDR3 is TGTGCCAGCAGCCCTGGCTGGGACAGGGACTACGAGCAGTACTTC. This gives the protein CASSPGWDRDYEQYF.

V gene TRBV29-1 combines with J gene TRBJ2-5; 7 nucleotides agree with TRBD2. With V trimmed by 3 bases and J by 7 bases, 8 bases remained unmatched. CDR1 and CDR2 (germline): SQVTM, ANQGSEA. This CDR3 has 13 residues. In DNA form, the CDR3 reads TGCAGCGTTGAGGCCCCCAGGGAGGGGACCCAGTACTTC. Translating it yields CSVEAPREGTQYF.

The chain joins TRBV6-5 to TRBJ2-7; TRBD1 matches 7 bases. CDR1 and CDR2 (germline): MNHEY, SVGAGI. V lost 10 bases to trimming and J lost 4 bases; unmatched junction nucleotides: 10. CDR3 length equals 13 residues. CDR3 sequence: CATQLFRGYEQYF. The CDR3 nucleotides read TGTGCCACCCAACTATTCAGGGGGTACGAGCAGTACTTC.

This clonotype was detected only a few times. CDR3 residues: CASSLPEGASYEQYF. In nucleotides, the CDR3 is TGTGCCAGCAGTCTACCCGAGGGGGCCTCCTACGAGCAGTACTTC. The chain recombines TRBV2 with TRBJ2-7, with 7 positions matching TRBD1. Germline V lookup: CDR1 SNHLY, CDR2 FYNNEI. This CDR3 has 15 amino acids. The V and J ends lost 5 bases and 0 bases, in that order; junction bases with no gene match: 7. The complete variable domain, with remaining parts taken from reference TRBV2 and TRBJ2-7, reads EPEVTQTPSHQVTQMGQEVILRCVPISNHLYFYWYRQILGQKVEFLVSFYNNEISEKSEIFDDQFSVERPDGSNFTLKIRSTKLEDSAMYFCASSLPEGASYEQYFGPGTRLTVT.

In this sample, this clonotype turned up a few times. The chain links TRBV9 to TRBJ2-5; the match to TRBD2 covers 13 bases. Germline assignment: CDR1 SGDLS and CDR2 YYNGEE. This CDR3 has 17 residues. The V gene end was trimmed by 0 bases and the J gene end by 0 bases; junction bases not matched to a gene: 2. The CDR3 is CASSVEGLAGHQETQYF. DNA of the CDR3: TGTGCCAGCAGCGTAGAGGGACTAGCGGGACACCAAGAGACCCAGTACTTC.